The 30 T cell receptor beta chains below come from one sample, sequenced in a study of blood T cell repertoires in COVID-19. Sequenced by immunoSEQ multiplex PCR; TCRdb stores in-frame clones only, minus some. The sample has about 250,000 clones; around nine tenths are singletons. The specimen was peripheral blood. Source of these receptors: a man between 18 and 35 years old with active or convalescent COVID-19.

The CDR3 DNA follows: TGTGCCAGCAGCTTAACTCTAGGGAACACTGAAGCTTTCTTT. It codes for CASSLTLGNTEAFF. The rearrangement links TRBV7-3 to TRBJ1-1; D unresolved. The CDR3 contains 14 residues. Deletions cut 0 bases from V and 1 base from J, with 6 bases between. The V gene's germline CDR1 is SGHTA and CDR2 FQGTGA. Looking up the rest from reference TRBV7-3 and TRBJ1-1 gives the full variable domain: GAGVSQTPSNKVTEKGKYVELRCDPISGHTALYWYRQSLGQGPEFLIYFQGTGAADDSGLPNDRFFAVRPEGSVSTLKIQRTERGDSAVYLCASSLTLGNTEAFFGQGTRLTVV.

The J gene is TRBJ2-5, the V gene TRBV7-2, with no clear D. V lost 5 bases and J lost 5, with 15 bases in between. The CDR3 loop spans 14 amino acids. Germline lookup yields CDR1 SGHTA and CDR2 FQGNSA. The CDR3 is CASSPGSYPETQYF. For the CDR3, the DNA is TGTGCCAGCAGCCCAGGCAGTTATCCGGAGACCCAGTACTTC.

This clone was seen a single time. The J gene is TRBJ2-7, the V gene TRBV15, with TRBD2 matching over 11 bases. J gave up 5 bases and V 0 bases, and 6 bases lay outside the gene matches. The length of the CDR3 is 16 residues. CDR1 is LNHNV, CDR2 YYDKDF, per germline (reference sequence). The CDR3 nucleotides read TGTGCCACCAGCAGAGATAGGGCTAGCGGGGGGAACGAGCAGTACTTC. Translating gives CATSRDRASGGNEQYF.

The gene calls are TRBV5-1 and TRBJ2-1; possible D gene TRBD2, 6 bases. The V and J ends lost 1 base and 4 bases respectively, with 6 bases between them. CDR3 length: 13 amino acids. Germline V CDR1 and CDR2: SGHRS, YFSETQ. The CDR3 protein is CASSLRGYNEQFF. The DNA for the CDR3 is TGCGCCAGCAGCTTGCGGGGGTACAATGAGCAGTTCTTC.

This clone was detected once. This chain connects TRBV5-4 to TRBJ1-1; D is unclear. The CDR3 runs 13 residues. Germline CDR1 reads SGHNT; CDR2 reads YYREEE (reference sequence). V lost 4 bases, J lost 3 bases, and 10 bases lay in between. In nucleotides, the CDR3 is TGTGCCAGCAGCCGGGAGGTTGACACTGAAGCTTTCTTT. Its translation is CASSREVDTEAFF.

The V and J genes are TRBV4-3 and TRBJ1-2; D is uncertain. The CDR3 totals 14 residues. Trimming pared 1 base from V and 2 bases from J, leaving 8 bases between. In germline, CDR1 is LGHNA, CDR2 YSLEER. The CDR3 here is CASSQGNKNYGYTF. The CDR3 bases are TGCGCCAGCAGCCAAGGAAACAAGAACTATGGCTACACCTTC.

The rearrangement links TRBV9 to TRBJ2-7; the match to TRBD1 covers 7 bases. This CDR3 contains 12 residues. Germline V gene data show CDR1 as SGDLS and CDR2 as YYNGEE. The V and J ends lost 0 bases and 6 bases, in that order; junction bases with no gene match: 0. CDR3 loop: CASSVDRGEQYF. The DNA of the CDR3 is TGTGCCAGCAGCGTAGACAGGGGCGAGCAGTACTTC.

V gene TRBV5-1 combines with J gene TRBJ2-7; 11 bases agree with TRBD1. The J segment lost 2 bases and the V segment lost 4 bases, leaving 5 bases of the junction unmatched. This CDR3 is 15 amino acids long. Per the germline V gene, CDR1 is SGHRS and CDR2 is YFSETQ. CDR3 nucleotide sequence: TGCGCCAGCAGCACTCGGACAGGGGGCCCCTACGAGCAGTACTTC. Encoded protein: CASSTRTGGPYEQYF.

In nucleotides, the CDR3 is TGTGCCAGTAGTCGGGACTTGAACAATGAGCAGTTCTTC. It encodes CASSRDLNNEQFF. This chain connects TRBV19 to TRBJ2-1; D possibly corresponds to TRBD2 (6 bases). The ends were cut back, 5 bases at V and 5 bases at J, with 10 bases in the middle. This CDR3 region has 13 residues. The germline V gene has CDR1 LNHDA and CDR2 SQIVND (reference sequence).

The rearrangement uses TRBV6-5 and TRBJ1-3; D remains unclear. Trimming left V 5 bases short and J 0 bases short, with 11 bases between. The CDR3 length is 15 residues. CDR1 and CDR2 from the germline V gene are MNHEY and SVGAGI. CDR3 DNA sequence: TGTGCCAGCAGTAACCTAGGTTTCTCTGGAAACACCATATATTTT. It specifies CASSNLGFSGNTIYF.

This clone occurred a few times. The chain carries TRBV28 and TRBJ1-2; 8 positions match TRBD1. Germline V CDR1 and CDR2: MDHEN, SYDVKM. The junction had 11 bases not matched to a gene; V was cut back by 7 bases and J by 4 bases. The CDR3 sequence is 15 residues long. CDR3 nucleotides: TGTGCCAGCACCGAAAGCGGACAGGGTGTCTATGGCTACACCTTC. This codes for CASTESGQGVYGYTF.

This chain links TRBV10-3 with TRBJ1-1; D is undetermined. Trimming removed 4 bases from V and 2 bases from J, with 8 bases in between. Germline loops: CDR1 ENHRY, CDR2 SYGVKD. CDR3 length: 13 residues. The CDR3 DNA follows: TGTGCCATCAGTGCGAACATCAACACTGAAGCTTTCTTT. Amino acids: CAISANINTEAFF.

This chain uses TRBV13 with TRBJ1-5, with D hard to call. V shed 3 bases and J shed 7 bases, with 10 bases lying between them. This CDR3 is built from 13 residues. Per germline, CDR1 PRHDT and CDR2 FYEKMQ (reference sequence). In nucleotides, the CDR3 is TGTGCCAGCAGCTTGGGGAGAGAACAGCCCCAGCATTTT. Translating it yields CASSLGREQPQHF. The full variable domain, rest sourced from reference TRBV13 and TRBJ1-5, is AAGVIQSPRHLIKEKRETATLKCYPIPRHDTVYWYQQGPGQDPQFLISFYEKMQSDKGSIPDRFSAQQFSDYHSELNMSSLELGDSALYFCASSLGREQPQHFGDGTRLSIL.

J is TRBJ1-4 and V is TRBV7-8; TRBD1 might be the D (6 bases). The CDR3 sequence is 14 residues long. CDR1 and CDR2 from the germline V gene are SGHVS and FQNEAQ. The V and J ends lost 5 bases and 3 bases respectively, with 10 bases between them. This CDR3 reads CASSPQGANEKLFF. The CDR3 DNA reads TGTGCCAGCAGCCCACAGGGTGCTAATGAAAAACTGTTTTTT.

CDR3 sequence: CASSLRRGGLNEQFF. In nucleotides, the CDR3 is TGTGCCAGCAGTTTGAGGCGGGGGGGCCTCAATGAGCAGTTCTTC. The V call is TRBV6-2 or TRBV6-3, the J call TRBJ2-1; 9 bases fit TRBD2. CDR1 and CDR2 from the germline V gene are MNHEY and SVGEGT. Trimming took 4 bases from V and 6 from J; bases not matched to a gene: 7. This CDR3 spans 15 amino acids.

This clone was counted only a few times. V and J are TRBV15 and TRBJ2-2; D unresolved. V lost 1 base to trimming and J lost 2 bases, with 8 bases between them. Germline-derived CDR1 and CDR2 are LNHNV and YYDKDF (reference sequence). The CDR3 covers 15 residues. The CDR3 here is CATSRVHTNTGELFF. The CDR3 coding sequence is TGTGCCACCAGCAGAGTCCATACTAACACCGGGGAGCTGTTTTTT.

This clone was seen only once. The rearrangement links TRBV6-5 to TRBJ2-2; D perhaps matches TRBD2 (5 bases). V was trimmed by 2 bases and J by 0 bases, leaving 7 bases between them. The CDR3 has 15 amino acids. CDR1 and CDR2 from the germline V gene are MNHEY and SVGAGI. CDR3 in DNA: TGTGCCAGCAGTTACGGACTTCCGAACACCGGGGAGCTGTTTTTT. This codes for CASSYGLPNTGELFF.

CDR3 in amino acids: CASREGAYGYTF. In DNA, the CDR3 is TGTGCCAGTAGGGAGGGGGCATATGGCTACACCTTC. V and J are TRBV19 and TRBJ1-2; the match to TRBD1 covers 7 bases. Per germline, CDR1 LNHDA and CDR2 SQIVND (reference sequence). With 6 bases clipped from V and 5 bases from J, the junction kept 3 bases outside the gene matches. This CDR3 has 12 amino acids.

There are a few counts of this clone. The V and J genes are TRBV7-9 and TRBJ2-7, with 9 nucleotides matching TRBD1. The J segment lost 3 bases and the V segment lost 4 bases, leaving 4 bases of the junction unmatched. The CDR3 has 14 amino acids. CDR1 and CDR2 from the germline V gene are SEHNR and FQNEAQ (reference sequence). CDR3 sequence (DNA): TGTGCCAGCAGCTCAAGGGACAGGGTCTACGAGCAGTACTTC. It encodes CASSSRDRVYEQYF.

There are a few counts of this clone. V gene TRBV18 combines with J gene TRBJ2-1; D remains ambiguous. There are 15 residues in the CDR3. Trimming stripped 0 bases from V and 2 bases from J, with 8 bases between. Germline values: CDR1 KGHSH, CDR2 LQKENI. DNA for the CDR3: TGTGCCAGCTCACCACCACAAGTTCCCTACAATGAGCAGTTCTTC. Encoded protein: CASSPPQVPYNEQFF.

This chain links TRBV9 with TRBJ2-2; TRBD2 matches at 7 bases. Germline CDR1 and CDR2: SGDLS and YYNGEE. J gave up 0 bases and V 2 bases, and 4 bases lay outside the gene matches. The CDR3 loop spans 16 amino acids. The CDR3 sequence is CASSVDGRPNTGELFF. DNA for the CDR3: TGTGCCAGCAGCGTGGACGGGAGGCCGAACACCGGGGAGCTGTTTTTT. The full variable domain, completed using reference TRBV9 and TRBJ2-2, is DSGVTQTPKHLITATGQRVTLRCSPRSGDLSVYWYQQSLDQGLQFLIQYYNGEERAKGNILERFSAQQFPDLHSELNLSSLELGDSALYFCASSVDGRPNTGELFFGEGSRLTVL.

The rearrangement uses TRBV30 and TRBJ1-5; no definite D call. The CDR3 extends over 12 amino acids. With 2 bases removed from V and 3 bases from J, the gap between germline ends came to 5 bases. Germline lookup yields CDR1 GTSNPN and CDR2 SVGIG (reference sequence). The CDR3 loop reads CAWSPDNQPQHF. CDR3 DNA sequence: TGTGCCTGGAGTCCAGACAATCAGCCCCAGCATTTT.

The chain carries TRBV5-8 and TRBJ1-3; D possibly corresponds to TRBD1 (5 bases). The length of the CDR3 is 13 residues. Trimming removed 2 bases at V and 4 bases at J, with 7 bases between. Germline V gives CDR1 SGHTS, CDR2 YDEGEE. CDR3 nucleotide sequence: TGTGCCAGCAGCTTTAACAGGGGAAACACCATATATTTT. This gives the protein CASSFNRGNTIYF.

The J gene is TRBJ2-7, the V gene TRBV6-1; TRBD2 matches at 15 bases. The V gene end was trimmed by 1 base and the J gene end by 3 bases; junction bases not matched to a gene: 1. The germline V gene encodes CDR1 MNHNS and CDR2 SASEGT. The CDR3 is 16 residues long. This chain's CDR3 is CASSEGTSGRVYEQYF. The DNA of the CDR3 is TGTGCCAGCAGTGAAGGGACTAGCGGGAGGGTCTACGAGCAGTACTTC.

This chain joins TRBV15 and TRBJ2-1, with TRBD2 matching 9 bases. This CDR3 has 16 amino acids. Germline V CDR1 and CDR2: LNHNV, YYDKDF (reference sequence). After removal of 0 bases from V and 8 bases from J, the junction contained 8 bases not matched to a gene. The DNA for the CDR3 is TGTGCCACCAGCAGAGATCTGGCGGGGGGGCCGGATGAGCAGTTCTTC. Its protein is CATSRDLAGGPDEQFF.

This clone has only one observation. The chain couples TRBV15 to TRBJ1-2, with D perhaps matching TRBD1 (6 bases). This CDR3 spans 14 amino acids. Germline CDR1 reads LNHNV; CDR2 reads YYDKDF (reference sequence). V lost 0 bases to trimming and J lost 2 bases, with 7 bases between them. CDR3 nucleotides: TGTGCCACCAGCAGAGATACAGGGAACTATGGCTACACCTTC. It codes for CATSRDTGNYGYTF.

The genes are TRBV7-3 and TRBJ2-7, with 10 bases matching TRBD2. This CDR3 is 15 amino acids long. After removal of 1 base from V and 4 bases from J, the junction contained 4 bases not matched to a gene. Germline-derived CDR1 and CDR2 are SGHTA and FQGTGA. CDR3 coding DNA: TGTGCCAGCAGCTTAAGTCCTAGCGGGAGATACGAGCAGTACTTC. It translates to CASSLSPSGRYEQYF.

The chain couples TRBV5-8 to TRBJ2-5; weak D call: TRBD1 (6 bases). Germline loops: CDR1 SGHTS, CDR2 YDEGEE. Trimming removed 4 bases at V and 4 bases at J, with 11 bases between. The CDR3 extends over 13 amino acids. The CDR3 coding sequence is TGTGCCAGCAGCATCGGACAGAGAGAGACCCAGTACTTC. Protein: CASSIGQRETQYF.

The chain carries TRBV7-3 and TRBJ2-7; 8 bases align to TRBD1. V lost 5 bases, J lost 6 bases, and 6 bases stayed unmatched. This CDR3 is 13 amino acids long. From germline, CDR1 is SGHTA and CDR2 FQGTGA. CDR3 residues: CASSPGQVGEQYF. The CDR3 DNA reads TGTGCCAGCAGCCCGGGACAGGTCGGCGAGCAGTACTTC.

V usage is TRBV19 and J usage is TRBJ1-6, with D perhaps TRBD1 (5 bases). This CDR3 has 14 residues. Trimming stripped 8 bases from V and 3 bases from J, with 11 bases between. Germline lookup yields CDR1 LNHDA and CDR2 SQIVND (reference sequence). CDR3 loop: CASPRGGYNSPLHF. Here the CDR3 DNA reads TGTGCCAGTCCGAGGGGAGGCTATAATTCACCCCTCCACTTT.